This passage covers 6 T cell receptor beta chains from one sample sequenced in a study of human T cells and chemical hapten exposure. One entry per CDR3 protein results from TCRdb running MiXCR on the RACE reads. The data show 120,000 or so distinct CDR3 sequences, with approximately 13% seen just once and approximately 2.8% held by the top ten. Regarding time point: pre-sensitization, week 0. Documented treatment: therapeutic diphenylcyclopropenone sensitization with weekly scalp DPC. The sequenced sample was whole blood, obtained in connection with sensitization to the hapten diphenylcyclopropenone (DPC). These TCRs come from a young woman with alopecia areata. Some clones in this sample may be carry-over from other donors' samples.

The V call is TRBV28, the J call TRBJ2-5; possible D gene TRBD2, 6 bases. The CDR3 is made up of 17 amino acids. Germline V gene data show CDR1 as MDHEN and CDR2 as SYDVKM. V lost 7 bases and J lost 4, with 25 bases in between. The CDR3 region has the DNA TGTGCCAGCAACGAGGCTAGTATTGGACCAGCGGGAGAGACCCAGTACTTC. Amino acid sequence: CASNEASIGPAGETQYF. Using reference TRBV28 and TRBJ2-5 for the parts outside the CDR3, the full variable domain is DVKVTQSSRYLVKRTGEKVFLECVQDMDHENMFWYRQDPGLGLRLIYFSYDVKMKEKGDIPEGYSVSREKKERFSLILESASTNQTSMYLCASNEASIGPAGETQYFGPGTRLLVL.

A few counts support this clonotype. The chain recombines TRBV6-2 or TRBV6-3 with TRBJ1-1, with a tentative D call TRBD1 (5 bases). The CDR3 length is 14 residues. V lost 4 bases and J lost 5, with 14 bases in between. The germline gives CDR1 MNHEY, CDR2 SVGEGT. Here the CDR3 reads CASSFQGPWTEAFF. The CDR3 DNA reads TGTGCCAGCAGTTTTCAGGGTCCGTGGACTGAAGCTTTCTTT.

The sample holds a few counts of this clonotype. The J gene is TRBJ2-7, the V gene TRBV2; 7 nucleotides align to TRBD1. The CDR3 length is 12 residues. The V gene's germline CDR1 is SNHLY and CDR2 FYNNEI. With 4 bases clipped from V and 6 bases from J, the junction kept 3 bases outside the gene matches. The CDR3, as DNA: TGTGCCAGCAGTGCCCGACAGGGCGAGCAGTACTTC. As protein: CASSARQGEQYF.

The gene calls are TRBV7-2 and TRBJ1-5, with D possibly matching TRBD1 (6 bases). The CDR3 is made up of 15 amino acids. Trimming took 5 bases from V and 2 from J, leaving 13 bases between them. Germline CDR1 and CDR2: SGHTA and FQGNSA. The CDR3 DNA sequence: TGTGCCAGCAGCCGAGACAGGAACCGCAATCAGCCCCAGCATTTT. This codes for CASSRDRNRNQPQHF.

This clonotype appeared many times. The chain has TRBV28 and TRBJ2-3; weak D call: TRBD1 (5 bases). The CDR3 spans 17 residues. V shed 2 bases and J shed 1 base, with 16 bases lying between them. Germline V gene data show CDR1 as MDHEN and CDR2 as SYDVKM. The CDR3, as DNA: TGTGCCAGCAGTTTAGCGCAGGGTTTAATGGGCACAGATACGCAGTATTTT. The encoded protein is CASSLAQGLMGTDTQYF.

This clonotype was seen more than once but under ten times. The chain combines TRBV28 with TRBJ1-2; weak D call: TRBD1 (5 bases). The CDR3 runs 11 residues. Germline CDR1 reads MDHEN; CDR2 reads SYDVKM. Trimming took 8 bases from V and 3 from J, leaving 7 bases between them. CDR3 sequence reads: CASQGYYGYTF. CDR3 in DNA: TGTGCCAGCCAGGGTTACTATGGCTACACCTTC.